These 17 T cell receptor beta chains originate from one sample sequenced in a study of cytomegalovirus exposure and HLA in healthy donors. A multiplex PCR was run with 60 Vbeta primers and 13 Jbeta primers. Only in-frame clones appear in the TCRdb table, and some are missing; sequencing was by immunoSEQ multiplex PCR. Of around 140,000 clones listed, 55% to 80% are singletons. The specimen sequenced was PBMCs. These receptors all stem from a woman in her thirties or forties in good health and CMV-seronegative.

There are a few counts of this clone. V is TRBV5-1 and J is TRBJ2-5; 7 nucleotides agree with TRBD1. The CDR3 is 15 residues long. Germline assignment: CDR1 SGHRS and CDR2 YFSETQ. V gave up 1 base and J gave up 1 base; unmatched junction bases: 4. DNA of the CDR3: TGCGCCAGCAGCTTGTTGGGACAGTCCCAAGAGACCCAGTACTTC. Amino acids: CASSLLGQSQETQYF.

The rearrangement uses TRBV6-1 and TRBJ2-4; the match to TRBD1 covers 7 bases. The germline CDR1 and CDR2 sequences are MNHNS and SASEGT. The CDR3 totals 11 residues. Losses at the gene ends were 3 bases for V and 15 bases for J; bases not matched to a gene: 5. In nucleotides, the CDR3 is TGTGCCAGCAGTGAGGGACAGAGTAGGTACTTC. The encoded protein is CASSEGQSRYF.

This clone was observed once. The V and J genes are TRBV7-9 and TRBJ1-2; D gene uncertain. Germline CDR1 and CDR2: SEHNR and FQNEAQ (reference sequence). Deletions cut 5 bases from V and 3 bases from J, with 7 bases between. CDR3 length: 12 residues. This CDR3 reads CASSRRYYGYTF. Here the CDR3 DNA reads TGTGCCAGCAGCCGCAGGTACTATGGCTACACCTTC.

The chain recombines TRBV10-3 with TRBJ2-1, with 8 bases that match TRBD2. Germline CDR1 is ENHRY and CDR2 is SYGVKD. The CDR3 spans 15 residues. Trimming took 4 bases from V and 8 from J; bases not matched to a gene: 10. The CDR3 nucleotides are TGTGCCATCAGTGGGGCGGGACTAGGTACCGATGAGCAGTTCTTC. This gives the protein CAISGAGLGTDEQFF.

The chain carries TRBV18 and TRBJ2-2; 9 nucleotides line up with TRBD1. Germline assignment: CDR1 KGHSH and CDR2 LQKENI. V lost 4 bases, J lost 3 bases, and 3 bases stayed unmatched. There are 15 residues in the CDR3. The CDR3 loop is CASSQQGADTGELFF. The CDR3 bases are TGTGCCAGCTCACAACAGGGGGCAGACACCGGGGAGCTGTTTTTT.

The chain employs TRBV7-9 and TRBJ2-7, with TRBD1 as a possible D gene (5 bases). Per the germline V gene, CDR1 is SEHNR and CDR2 is FQNEAQ (reference sequence). V was shortened by 3 bases and J by 3 bases, with 12 bases between the two germline ends. CDR3 size: 14 residues. The CDR3 sequence is CASSFGQGHYEQYF. For the CDR3, the DNA is TGTGCCAGCAGCTTTGGGCAGGGCCACTACGAGCAGTACTTC.

This clone was seen only a few times. V is TRBV9 and J is TRBJ2-3, with 14 nucleotides matching TRBD2. The CDR3 consists of 17 residues. The junction had 5 bases not matched to a gene; V was cut back by 0 bases and J by 5 bases. In germline, CDR1 is SGDLS, CDR2 YYNGEE. The CDR3 bases are TGTGCCAGCAGCGTAGAGGGGACTAGCGGGGGAGGAGATACGCAGTATTTT. Its protein product is CASSVEGTSGGGDTQYF.

This clone has just a few counts. The chain couples TRBV6-5 to TRBJ1-1, with TRBD1 matching over 9 bases. The trim removed 5 bases at V and 3 bases at J, leaving 4 bases unmatched. The CDR3 contains 14 residues. Germline values: CDR1 MNHEY, CDR2 SVGAGI. The CDR3 coding sequence is TGTGCCAGCAGTGGGGACAGGGTGTACACTGAAGCTTTCTTT. This encodes CASSGDRVYTEAFF.

This chain links TRBV9 with TRBJ1-2; 8 bases line up with TRBD1. CDR3 size: 14 residues. The V segment lost 3 bases and the J segment 4 bases; nucleotides outside the gene matches: 5. Per germline, CDR1 SGDLS and CDR2 YYNGEE. CDR3 sequence reads: CASSAGQGSYGYTF. The CDR3 DNA reads TGTGCCAGCAGCGCCGGACAGGGATCCTATGGCTACACCTTC.

V usage is TRBV25-1 and J usage is TRBJ1-5; perhaps TRBD1 as D (5 bases). The germline V and J ends were trimmed by 5 bases and 7 bases, with 9 bases remaining between them. The V gene's germline CDR1 is MGHDK and CDR2 SYGVNS. The CDR3 extends over 12 amino acids. The DNA for the CDR3 is TGTGCCAGCAGTATACAGGACCAGCCCCAGCATTTT. Its protein is CASSIQDQPQHF.

This clone has a handful of counts. V is TRBV5-6 and J is TRBJ1-2; 7 bases map to TRBD1. The CDR3 has 14 amino acids. J was trimmed by 14 bases and V by 0 bases; bases with no gene match: 13. CDR1 and CDR2 (germline): SGHDT, YYEEEE. The CDR3: CASSLAGTDNYFTF. The CDR3 bases are TGTGCCAGCAGCTTGGCCGGGACAGACAACTATTTTACCTTC.

V is TRBV14 and J is TRBJ2-7, with a weak D call TRBD2 (5 bases). The CDR3 is made up of 12 amino acids. Germline V gene sequence: CDR1 SGHDN, CDR2 FVKESK. The ends were cut back, 2 bases at V and 3 bases at J, with 5 bases in the middle. For the CDR3, the DNA is TGTGCCAGCAGCCAAAGCGGCTACGAGCAGTACTTC. As protein: CASSQSGYEQYF.

This clone was counted between two and nine times. The CDR3 DNA reads TGTGCCAGCAGCCGGGGGACCCAAGAGACCCAGTACTTC. Protein sequence: CASSRGTQETQYF. The chain is built from TRBV28 and TRBJ2-5; weak D call: TRBD2 (6 bases). This CDR3 is 13 amino acids long. Germline CDR1 is MDHEN and CDR2 is SYDVKM. Trimming removed 6 bases from V and 1 base from J, with 9 bases in between.

Many counts were recorded for this clone. V usage is TRBV5-4 and J usage is TRBJ1-1, with D possibly matching TRBD1 (5 bases). Germline V gene sequence: CDR1 SGHNT, CDR2 YYREEE (reference sequence). This CDR3 is 14 amino acids long. The V gene lost 0 bases and the J gene lost 3 bases, with 9 bases spanning the gap. CDR3 residues: CASSLGQSYTEAFF. CDR3 in DNA: TGTGCCAGCAGCTTGGGACAGAGTTACACTGAAGCTTTCTTT.

The chain employs TRBV6-1 and TRBJ1-1; D possibly corresponds to TRBD1 (6 bases). The CDR3 loop spans 10 amino acids. Per germline, CDR1 MNHNS and CDR2 SASEGT. Trimming took 6 bases from V and 7 from J, leaving 6 bases between them. CDR3 nucleotide sequence: TGTGCCAGCAGACAGGGTGAAGCTTTCTTT. It is translated as CASRQGEAFF.

This clone was counted only a few times. The chain couples TRBV19 to TRBJ2-2, with a possible D match to TRBD2 (7 bases). Germline values: CDR1 LNHDA, CDR2 SQIVND (reference sequence). This CDR3 is built from 14 residues. V gave up 6 bases and J gave up 6 bases, with 14 bases separating them. The DNA of the CDR3 is TGTGCCAGTAGGGGGGGGCCCGAGTCCGGGGAGCTGTTTTTT. Its protein product is CASRGGPESGELFF.

This chain links TRBV14 with TRBJ1-2; D is undetermined. The germline V gene has CDR1 SGHDN and CDR2 FVKESK. The CDR3 extends over 15 amino acids. Trimming took 2 bases from V and 0 from J, leaving 10 bases between them. Here the CDR3 DNA reads TGTGCCAGCAGCCAATTAACAACCGCTAACTATGGCTACACCTTC. This translates into CASSQLTTANYGYTF.